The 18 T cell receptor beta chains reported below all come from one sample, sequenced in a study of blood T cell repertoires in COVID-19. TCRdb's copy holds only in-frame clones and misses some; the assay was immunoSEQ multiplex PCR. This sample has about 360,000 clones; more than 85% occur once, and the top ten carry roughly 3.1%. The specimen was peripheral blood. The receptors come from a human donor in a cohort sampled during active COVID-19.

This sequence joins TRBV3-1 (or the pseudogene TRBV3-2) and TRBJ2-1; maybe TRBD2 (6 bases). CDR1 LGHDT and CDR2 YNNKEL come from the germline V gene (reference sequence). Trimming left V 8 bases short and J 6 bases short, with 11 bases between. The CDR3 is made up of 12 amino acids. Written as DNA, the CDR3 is TGTGCCAGCGAGGGACTCGGCAATGAGCAGTTCTTC. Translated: CASEGLGNEQFF.

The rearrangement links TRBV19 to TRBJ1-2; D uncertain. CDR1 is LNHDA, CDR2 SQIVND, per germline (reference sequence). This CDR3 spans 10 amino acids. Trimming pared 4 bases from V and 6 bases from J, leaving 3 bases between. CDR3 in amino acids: CASSNNGYTF. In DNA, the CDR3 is TGTGCCAGTAGTAATAATGGCTACACCTTC.

The chain's CDR3 is CASSSTGGVGTEAFF. In nucleotides, the CDR3 is TGTGCCAGCAGTTCTACAGGGGGGGTAGGCACTGAAGCTTTCTTT. The rearrangement joins TRBV6-4 to TRBJ1-1; 8 bases are a match to TRBD1. Germline CDR1 reads MRHNA; CDR2 reads SNTAGT. This CDR3 comprises 15 residues. With 5 bases clipped from V and 4 bases from J, the junction kept 9 bases outside the gene matches.

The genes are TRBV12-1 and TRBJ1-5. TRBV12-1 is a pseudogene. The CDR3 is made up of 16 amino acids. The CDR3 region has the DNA TGTGCCAGCAGTTTTAATTCCGCCTCGGGCAATCAGCCCCAGCATTTT. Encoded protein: CASSFNSASGNQPQHF.

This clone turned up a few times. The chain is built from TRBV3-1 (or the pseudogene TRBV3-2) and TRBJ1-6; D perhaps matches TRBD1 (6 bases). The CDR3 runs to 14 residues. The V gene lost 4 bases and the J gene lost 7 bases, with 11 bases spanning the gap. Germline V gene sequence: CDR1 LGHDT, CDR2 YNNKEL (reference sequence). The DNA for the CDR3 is TGTGCCAGCAGCCCTTTAGGACAGAATTCACCCCTCCACTTT. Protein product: CASSPLGQNSPLHF.

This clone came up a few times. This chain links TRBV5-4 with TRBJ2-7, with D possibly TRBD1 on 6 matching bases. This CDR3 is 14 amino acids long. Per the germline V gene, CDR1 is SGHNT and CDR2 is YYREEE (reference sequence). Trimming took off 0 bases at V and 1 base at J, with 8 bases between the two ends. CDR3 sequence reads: CASSLDRASYEQYF. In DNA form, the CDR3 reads TGTGCCAGCAGCTTGGACAGGGCGTCCTACGAGCAGTACTTC.

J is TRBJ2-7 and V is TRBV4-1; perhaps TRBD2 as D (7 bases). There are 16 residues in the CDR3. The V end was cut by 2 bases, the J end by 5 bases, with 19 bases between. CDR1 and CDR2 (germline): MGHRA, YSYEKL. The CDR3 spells CASSQRLQGGTHEQYF. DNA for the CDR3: TGCGCCAGCAGCCAAAGGTTACAGGGAGGGACCCACGAGCAGTACTTC.

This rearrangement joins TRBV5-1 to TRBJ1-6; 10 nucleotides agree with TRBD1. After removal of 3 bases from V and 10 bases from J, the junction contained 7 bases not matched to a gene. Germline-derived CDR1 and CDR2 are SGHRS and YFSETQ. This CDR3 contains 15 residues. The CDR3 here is CASSSWTGGESPLHF. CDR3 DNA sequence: TGCGCCAGCAGCTCCTGGACAGGGGGAGAATCACCCCTCCACTTT.

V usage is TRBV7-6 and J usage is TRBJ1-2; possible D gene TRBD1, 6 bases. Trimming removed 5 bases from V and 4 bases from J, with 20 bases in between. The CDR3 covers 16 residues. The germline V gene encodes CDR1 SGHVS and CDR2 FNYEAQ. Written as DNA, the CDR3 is TGTGCCAGCAGCCCATTGGGGGGGGCGCTGGGCTATGGCTACACCTTC. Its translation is CASSPLGGALGYGYTF.

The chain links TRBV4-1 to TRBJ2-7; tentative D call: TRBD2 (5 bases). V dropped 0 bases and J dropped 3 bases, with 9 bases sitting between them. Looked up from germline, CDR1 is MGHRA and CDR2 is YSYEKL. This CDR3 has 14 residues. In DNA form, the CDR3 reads TGCGCCAGCAGCCAAGAACTAGAACACTACGAGCAGTACTTC. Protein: CASSQELEHYEQYF.

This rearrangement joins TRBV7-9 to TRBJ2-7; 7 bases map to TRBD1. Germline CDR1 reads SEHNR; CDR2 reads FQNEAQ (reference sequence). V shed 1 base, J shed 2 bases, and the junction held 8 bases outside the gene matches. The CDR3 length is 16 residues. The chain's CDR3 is CASSLGDSRTTYEQYF. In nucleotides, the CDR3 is TGTGCCAGCAGCTTAGGGGACAGCCGAACCACCTACGAGCAGTACTTC. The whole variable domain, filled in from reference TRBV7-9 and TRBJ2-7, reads DTGVSQNPRHKITKRGQNVTFRCDPISEHNRLYWYRQTLGQGPEFLTYFQNEAQLEKSRLLSDRFSAERPKGSFSTLEIQRTEQGDSAMYLCASSLGDSRTTYEQYFGPGTRLTVT.

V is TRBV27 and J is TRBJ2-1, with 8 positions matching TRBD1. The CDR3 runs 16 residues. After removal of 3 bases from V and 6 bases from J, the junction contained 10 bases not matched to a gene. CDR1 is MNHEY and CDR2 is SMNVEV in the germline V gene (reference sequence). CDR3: CASSLSPTGVSNEQFF. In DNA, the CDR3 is TGTGCCAGCAGTTTGTCCCCGACAGGGGTTAGCAATGAGCAGTTCTTC.

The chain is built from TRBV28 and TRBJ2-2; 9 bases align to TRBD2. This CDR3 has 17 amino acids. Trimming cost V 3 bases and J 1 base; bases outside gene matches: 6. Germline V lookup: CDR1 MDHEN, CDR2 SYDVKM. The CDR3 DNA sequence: TGTGCCAGCAGTTTCGTCTGGCGGGAGGGGAACACCGGGGAGCTGTTTTTT. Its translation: CASSFVWREGNTGELFF.

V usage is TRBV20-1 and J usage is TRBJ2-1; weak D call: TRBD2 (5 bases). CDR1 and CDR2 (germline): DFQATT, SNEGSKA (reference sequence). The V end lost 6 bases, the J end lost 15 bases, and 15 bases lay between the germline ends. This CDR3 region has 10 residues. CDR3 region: CSASGRRPFF. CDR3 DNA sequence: TGCAGTGCCAGCGGACGGAGGCCGTTCTTC.

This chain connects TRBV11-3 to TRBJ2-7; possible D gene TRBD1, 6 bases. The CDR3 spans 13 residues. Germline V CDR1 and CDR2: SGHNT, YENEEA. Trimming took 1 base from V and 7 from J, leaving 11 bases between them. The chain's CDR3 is CASSLGSQGEQYF. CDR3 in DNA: TGTGCCAGCAGCTTAGGGTCCCAGGGGGAGCAGTACTTC.

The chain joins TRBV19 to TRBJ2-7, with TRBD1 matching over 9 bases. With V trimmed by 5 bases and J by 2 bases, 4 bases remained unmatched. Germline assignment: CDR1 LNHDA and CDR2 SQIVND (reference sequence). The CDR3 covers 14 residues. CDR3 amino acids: CASSFGTGTYEQYF. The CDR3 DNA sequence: TGTGCCAGTAGTTTTGGGACAGGGACCTACGAGCAGTACTTC.

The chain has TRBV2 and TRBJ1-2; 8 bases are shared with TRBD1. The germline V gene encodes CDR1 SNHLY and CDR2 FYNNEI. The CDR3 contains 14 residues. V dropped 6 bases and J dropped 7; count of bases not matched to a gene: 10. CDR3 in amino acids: CASSVGQGSPGYTF. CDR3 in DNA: TGTGCCAGCAGCGTCGGACAGGGATCCCCTGGCTACACCTTC. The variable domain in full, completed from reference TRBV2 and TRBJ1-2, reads EPEVTQTPSHQVTQMGQEVILRCVPISNHLYFYWYRQILGQKVEFLVSFYNNEISEKSEIFDDQFSVERPDGSNFTLKIRSTKLEDSAMYFCASSVGQGSPGYTFGSGTRLTVV.

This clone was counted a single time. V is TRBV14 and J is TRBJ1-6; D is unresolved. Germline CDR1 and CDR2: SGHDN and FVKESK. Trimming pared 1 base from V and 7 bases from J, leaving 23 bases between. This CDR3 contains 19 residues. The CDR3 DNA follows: TGTGCCAGCAGCCAAGGATACCAAACAGCCCTCGGCGGGAATTCACCCCTCCACTTT. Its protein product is CASSQGYQTALGGNSPLHF.